A single sample gave rise to the 21 T cell receptor beta chains below, sequenced in a study of post-analysis software for immune sequencing data. Study-level findings and limits: Patients showed TRBV5-6, TRBV5-1 and TRBV20-1 among five TRBV segments more frequent than in controls.

For these receptors, no antigen is known. Unique molecular identifiers were built into the TCR beta cDNA libraries. TCRdb re-called the PCR reads with MiXCR, one entry per CDR3 protein. The table includes approximately 400,000 distinct CDR3 sequences, about a third detected once. Sequenced material: blood. The receptor set was obtained from a girl aged 10 to 17 with multiple sclerosis.

This chain joins TRBV24-1 and TRBJ2-1; D is possibly TRBD1 or TRBD2 (5 bases each). The CDR3 runs 16 residues. The V end lost 0 bases, the J end lost 2 bases, and 10 bases lay between the germline ends. Germline V gene lookup returns CDR1 KGHDR and CDR2 SFDVKD. In DNA form, the CDR3 reads TGTGCCACCAGTGATTTGGGGACCGACACCTACAATGAGCAGTTCTTC. Protein: CATSDLGTDTYNEQFF.

This chain links TRBV7-2 with TRBJ2-7; the D gene could be TRBD1 or TRBD2 (5 bases each). Looked up from germline, CDR1 is SGHTA and CDR2 is FQGNSA. Trimming removed 5 bases from V and 1 base from J, with 15 bases in between. This CDR3 is built from 15 residues. The CDR3 spells CASSPHRDHSYEQYF. CDR3 DNA: TGTGCCAGCAGCCCTCACCGGGACCATTCCTACGAGCAGTACTTC.

The count of this clonotype is one. The chain carries TRBV18 and TRBJ2-3, with 12 bases lining up with TRBD1. CDR3 length: 16 amino acids. CDR1 KGHSH and CDR2 LQKENI come from the germline V gene. V shed 3 bases and J 4 bases; nucleotides not matched to a gene: 5. The CDR3 reads CASSPQGQGAADTQYF. In DNA form, the CDR3 reads TGTGCCAGCTCACCTCAGGGACAGGGGGCCGCAGATACGCAGTATTTT.

The J gene is TRBJ2-7, the V gene TRBV7-6; 7 bases agree with TRBD1. The CDR3 contains 18 residues. V shed 5 bases and J 4 bases; nucleotides not matched to a gene: 20. Germline CDR1 SGHVS, CDR2 FNYEAQ. The CDR3 DNA follows: TGTGCCAGCAGCCCTCTGGGCCGCGACAGGGCAGGAATTTACGAGCAGTACTTC. It is translated as CASSPLGRDRAGIYEQYF.

The CDR3 DNA sequence: TGTGCCAGCAGTCCCCAGGGAGGGTTTCTTTATTTGGCTTTCTTT. Translating gives CASSPQGGFLYLAFF. J is TRBJ1-1 and V is TRBV12-3 or TRBV12-4; tentatively, D is TRBD1 (5 bases). The ends were cut back, 5 bases at V and 11 bases at J, with 24 bases in the middle. This CDR3 spans 15 amino acids.

The chain links TRBV5-1 to TRBJ2-5, with 8 bases that match TRBD1. Germline trimming cut 5 bases from V and 5 bases from J; bases unmatched to any gene: 8. This CDR3 region has 14 residues. Germline V gene data show CDR1 as SGHRS and CDR2 as YFSETQ. CDR3 coding DNA: TGCGCCAGCAGTTTACAGGGGGTGGGCGAGACCCAGTACTTC. The encoded protein is CASSLQGVGETQYF.

V and J are TRBV4-1 and TRBJ1-2; TRBD1 matches at 7 bases. CDR3 length: 17 amino acids. V was clipped by 0 bases and J by 5 bases; unmatched bases: 12. The germline V gene has CDR1 MGHRA and CDR2 YSYEKL. Here the CDR3 DNA reads TGCGCCAGCAGCCAAGATCGCTCGACAGGGAGGTTTTATGGCTACACCTTC. It is translated as CASSQDRSTGRFYGYTF.

Worth noting for this clonotype: A read error may produce the germline difference seen at one junction end. The chain couples TRBV6-5 to TRBJ2-5; D possibly corresponds to TRBD1 (5 bases). The CDR3 is 15 amino acids. The germline V gene encodes CDR1 MNHEY and CDR2 SVGAGI. CDR3 in DNA: TGTGCCAGCAGTTATTTGGAGACAGCCCAAGAGACCCAATACTTC. It translates to CASSYLETAQETQYF.

This sequence joins TRBV7-3 and TRBJ2-3, with D hard to call. The CDR3 is 15 amino acids. Germline V gene sequence: CDR1 SGHTA, CDR2 FQGTGA. With 0 bases removed from V and 2 bases from J, the gap between germline ends came to 9 bases. The CDR3 protein is CASSLTGTYTDTQYF. The CDR3 nucleotides are TGTGCCAGCAGCTTAACGGGAACCTACACAGATACGCAGTATTTT.

The CDR3 region has the DNA TGTGCCAGCAGCTTGGGCAGAGTTGGAGAGCAGTTCTTC. Protein: CASSLGRVGEQFF. The V gene is TRBV5-6, the J gene TRBJ2-1, with unresolved D. This CDR3 region has 13 residues. Germline assignment: CDR1 SGHDT and CDR2 YYEEEE. Trimming took off 0 bases at V and 10 bases at J, with 11 bases between the two ends.

This clonotype appeared a few times. The chain combines TRBV29-1 with TRBJ2-1; TRBD1 might be the D (5 bases). The CDR3 is made up of 20 amino acids. Germline V lookup: CDR1 SQVTM, CDR2 ANQGSEA. Trimming removed 4 bases at V and 1 base at J, with 29 bases between. The CDR3 DNA follows: TGCAGCGTTGTAGTTCCCCCTCGGACACCACGGCGAAGGTCCTACAATGAGCAGTTCTTC. Its translation is CSVVVPPRTPRRRSYNEQFF.

The chain links TRBV14 to TRBJ2-7; D uncertain. Trimming removed 4 bases at V and 2 bases at J, with 12 bases between. This CDR3 region has 14 residues. In germline, CDR1 is SGHDN, CDR2 FVKESK. Here the CDR3 reads CASSLSGVTYEQYF. CDR3 coding DNA: TGTGCCAGCAGCCTGTCGGGTGTCACCTACGAGCAGTACTTC.

A few counts support this clonotype. The rearrangement uses TRBV7-8 and TRBJ2-5; 16 nucleotides align to TRBD2. There are 18 residues in the CDR3. Looked up from germline, CDR1 is SGHVS and CDR2 is FQNEAQ. V was pared by 3 bases and J by 2 bases, with 6 bases of the junction left unmatched. The CDR3 loop reads CASSFGTSGGAWQETQYF. As DNA, the CDR3 is TGTGCCAGCAGCTTCGGGACTAGCGGGGGGGCTTGGCAAGAGACCCAGTACTTC.

This clonotype was observed at least ten times. This chain uses TRBV29-1 with TRBJ2-7, with 7 bases fitting TRBD1. Losses at the gene ends were 7 bases for V and 7 bases for J; bases not matched to a gene: 4. The CDR3 is 10 amino acids. Germline CDR1 reads SQVTM; CDR2 reads ANQGSEA. The CDR3 DNA reads as TGCAGCGCCGGACAGGATGAGCAGTACTTC. Protein sequence: CSAGQDEQYF.

This chain connects TRBV12-3 or TRBV12-4 to TRBJ1-5; 11 bases are a match to TRBD1. Losses at the gene ends were 5 bases for V and 6 bases for J; bases not matched to a gene: 6. The CDR3 extends over 15 amino acids. CDR3 amino acids: CASSRTGGWGQPQHF. The CDR3 DNA follows: TGTGCCAGCAGTCGGACAGGGGGCTGGGGTCAGCCCCAGCATTTT.

There are many counts of this clonotype. The chain joins TRBV20-1 to TRBJ2-3; tentative D call: TRBD2 (7 bases). The V end was cut by 8 bases, the J end by 4 bases, with 22 bases between. Per germline, CDR1 DFQATT and CDR2 SNEGSKA (reference sequence). The CDR3 contains 15 residues. CDR3 coding DNA: TGCAGTTTCTCCCGGGGGGCACCTAAATCAGATACGCAGTATTTT. Translating gives CSFSRGAPKSDTQYF.

This chain uses TRBV7-8 with TRBJ2-3; D uncertain. Deletions cut 1 base from V and 0 bases from J, with 14 bases between. Germline V gene lookup returns CDR1 SGHVS and CDR2 FQNEAQ. The CDR3 has 17 amino acids. The CDR3 coding sequence is TGTGCCAGCAGCTTAGGGGTAACTGCCCTTAGCACAGATACGCAGTATTTT. Its translation is CASSLGVTALSTDTQYF.

This clonotype was seen a few times. The rearrangement uses TRBV6-5 and TRBJ2-7; no reliable D call. This CDR3 has 13 residues. Trimming took off 2 bases at V and 2 bases at J, with 7 bases between the two ends. Germline CDR1 is MNHEY and CDR2 is SVGAGI. The CDR3 is CASSYRATYEQYF. CDR3 coding DNA: TGTGCCAGCAGTTACCGTGCAACCTACGAGCAGTACTTC.

A few counts support this clonotype. This chain connects TRBV7-3 to TRBJ2-3; D is ambiguous. Germline V CDR1 and CDR2: SGHTA, FQGTGA. The CDR3 consists of 13 residues. Trimming left V 2 bases short and J 9 bases short, with 12 bases between. The CDR3: CASSLVPPETQYF. CDR3 in DNA: TGTGCCAGCAGCTTAGTCCCCCCGGAGACGCAGTATTTT.

As concerns this clonotype: The junction does not match germline at one end; this may be a read error. The genes are TRBV29-1 and TRBJ2-4; D gene ambiguous. The CDR3 contains 14 residues. Germline V gene lookup returns CDR1 SQVTM and CDR2 ANQGSEA. CDR3 bases: TGCAGCGTTGAAGGGGTGGGGTCCAAAAACATTCCGTACTTC. Translating gives CSVEGVGSKNIPYF.

Here the CDR3 DNA reads TGCGCCAGCAGCTGGAGGGGCCAGGGGGCTTACAATGAGCAGTTCTTC. Translating it yields CASSWRGQGAYNEQFF. The chain combines TRBV5-1 with TRBJ2-1; 8 bases line up with TRBD1. In germline, CDR1 is SGHRS, CDR2 YFSETQ. The CDR3 loop spans 16 amino acids. V shed 3 bases and J 4 bases; nucleotides not matched to a gene: 9.